What follows are 10 T cell receptor beta chains derived from one specimen sequenced in a study of cytomegalovirus exposure and HLA in healthy donors. PCR used 60 Vbeta primers and 13 Jbeta primers. Sequencing was performed with immunoSEQ multiplex PCR; in TCRdb, only in-frame clones are kept and a portion is missing. The sample comprises 100,000 to 150,000 clones, 75% to 80% of which are singletons, and 3.6% rests with the top ten. The sample comprised PBMCs. The source is a man in his forties or fifties in good health and CMV-seronegative.

In this sample, this clone turned up once. This sequence joins TRBV4-2 and TRBJ2-2; D unresolved. The germline V gene encodes CDR1 LGHNA and CDR2 YNFKEQ. This CDR3 has 14 residues. V was trimmed by 3 bases and J by 3 bases, leaving 8 bases between them. CDR3 loop: CASSHYTDTGELFF. In nucleotides, the CDR3 is TGTGCCAGCAGCCATTACACAGACACCGGGGAGCTGTTTTTT.

The chain carries TRBV6-5 and TRBJ1-1; 9 positions agree with TRBD1. The length of the CDR3 is 15 residues. CDR1 and CDR2 from the germline V gene are MNHEY and SVGAGI. The V gene end was trimmed by 6 bases and the J gene end by 0 bases; junction bases not matched to a gene: 5. DNA of the CDR3: TGTGCCAGCAGAAAACAGGGGGCCGTGAACACTGAAGCTTTCTTT. The encoded protein is CASRKQGAVNTEAFF.

The table lists this clone with a count of one. The J gene is TRBJ2-3, the V gene TRBV7-8, with 8 bases aligning to TRBD2. The J segment lost 1 base and the V segment lost 10 bases, leaving 10 bases of the junction unmatched. The CDR3 has 15 residues. Germline lookup yields CDR1 SGHVS and CDR2 FQNEAQ. CDR3 in DNA: TGTGCCACCCAATCCGGGGGGGCCGGCACAGATACGCAGTATTTT. As protein: CATQSGGAGTDTQYF.

The chain carries TRBV5-1 and TRBJ2-1, with TRBD2 identical over 9 bases. The CDR3 is 16 amino acids. In germline, CDR1 is SGHRS, CDR2 YFSETQ. V trimming: 2 bases; J trimming: 4 bases; junction bases outside the gene matches: 7. CDR3 region: CASSFGGGASYNEQFF. The CDR3 nucleotides are TGCGCCAGCAGCTTCGGCGGGGGGGCCTCATACAATGAGCAGTTCTTC.

The chain recombines TRBV4-3 with TRBJ2-5; 7 nucleotides line up with TRBD2. CDR1 and CDR2 (germline): LGHNA, YSLEER. The CDR3 totals 15 residues. V was pared by 0 bases and J by 11 bases, with 12 bases of the junction left unmatched. The CDR3 sequence: CASSQDRRTRGEQYF. Here the CDR3 DNA reads TGCGCCAGCAGCCAAGATCGCCGGACTAGGGGTGAGCAGTACTTC.

The rearrangement links TRBV7-2 to TRBJ2-1; TRBD1 agrees at 8 bases. V trimming: 5 bases; J trimming: 7 bases; junction bases outside the gene matches: 7. Germline V lookup: CDR1 SGHTA, CDR2 FQGNSA. There are 14 residues in the CDR3. In DNA, the CDR3 is TGTGCCAGCAGCCCCGCCAGACAGGGGAATGAGCAGTTCTTC. Encoded protein: CASSPARQGNEQFF. Using reference TRBV7-2 and TRBJ2-1 for the parts outside the CDR3, the full variable domain is GAGVSQSPSNKVTEKGKDVELRCDPISGHTALYWYRQSLGQGLEFLIYFQGNSAPDKSGLPSDRFSAERTGGSVSTLTIQRTQQEDSAVYLCASSPARQGNEQFFGPGTRLTVL.

In its sample, this clone was seen a few times. The CDR3 DNA follows: TGCAGCGTTTCGGGTGGACTCAACTATGGCTACACCTTC. Protein sequence: CSVSGGLNYGYTF. The rearrangement uses TRBV29-1 and TRBJ1-2; D gene uncertain. The V gene's germline CDR1 is SQVTM and CDR2 ANQGSEA. V lost 5 bases to trimming and J lost 2 bases, with 12 bases between them. There are 13 residues in the CDR3.

CDR3 residues: CASSLGAGQYF. The CDR3 DNA reads TGTGCCAGCAGTTTGGGGGCAGGTCAGTACTTC. This chain connects TRBV28 to TRBJ2-7, with D perhaps TRBD1 (6 bases). The germline V gene encodes CDR1 MDHEN and CDR2 SYDVKM. The CDR3 consists of 11 residues. Deletions cut 3 bases from V and 10 bases from J, with 10 bases between.

In this sample, this clone turned up a few times. The rearrangement joins TRBV28 to TRBJ1-3; D remains ambiguous. The V end was cut by 3 bases, the J end by 7 bases, with 4 bases between. From germline, CDR1 is MDHEN and CDR2 SYDVKM. The CDR3 runs to 11 residues. The CDR3 nucleotides read TGTGCCAGCAGTTTTCGGAACACCATATATTTT. Residues: CASSFRNTIYF.

The chain joins TRBV5-1 to TRBJ1-1, with D perhaps TRBD1 (6 bases). V was pared by 4 bases and J by 6 bases, with 16 bases between. Germline V gene data show CDR1 as SGHRS and CDR2 as YFSETQ. The CDR3 contains 14 residues. The CDR3 region is CASSGGGPRAEAFF. As DNA, the CDR3 is TGCGCCAGCAGCGGGGGGGGGCCCAGGGCTGAAGCTTTCTTT.